This T cell receptor beta chain is from a study of T cell responses to AZD1222 COVID-19 vaccine. Clones were read by immunoSEQ multiplex PCR, and TCRdb kept only the in-frame ones, dropping some. The sample has around 120,000 clones; over 85% are singletons. The CDR3 length is 16 residues. V lost 4 bases to trimming and J lost 4 bases, with 20 bases between them. CDR1 is MDHEN and CDR2 is SYDVKM in the germline V gene. The chain uses TRBV28 and TRBJ2-7; D perhaps matches TRBD2 (6 bases). The starting material was peripheral blood, obtained on day 0 of AZD1222 vaccination. This TCR was sampled from an adult in good health. CDR3: CASSSPGDSLHYEQYF. In DNA, the CDR3 is TGTGCCAGCAGTTCCCCGGGGGACTCCTTACATTACGAGCAGTACTTC.